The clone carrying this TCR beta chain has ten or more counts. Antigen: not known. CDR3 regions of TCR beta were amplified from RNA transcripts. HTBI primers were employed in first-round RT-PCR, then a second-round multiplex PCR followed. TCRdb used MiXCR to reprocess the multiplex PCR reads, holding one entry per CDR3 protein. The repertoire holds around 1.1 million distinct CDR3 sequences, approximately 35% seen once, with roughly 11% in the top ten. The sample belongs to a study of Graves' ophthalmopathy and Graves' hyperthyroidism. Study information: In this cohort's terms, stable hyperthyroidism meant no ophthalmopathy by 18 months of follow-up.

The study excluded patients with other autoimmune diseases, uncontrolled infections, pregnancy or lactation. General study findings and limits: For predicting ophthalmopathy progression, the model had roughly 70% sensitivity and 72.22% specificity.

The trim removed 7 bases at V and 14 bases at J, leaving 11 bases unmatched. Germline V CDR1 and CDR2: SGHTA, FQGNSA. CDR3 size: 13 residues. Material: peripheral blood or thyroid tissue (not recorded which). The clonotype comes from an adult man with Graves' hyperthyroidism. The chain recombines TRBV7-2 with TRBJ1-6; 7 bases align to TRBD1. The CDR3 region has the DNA TGTGCCAGCACCCGAGACAGGGAATGGGCCCTCCACTTT. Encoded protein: CASTRDREWALHF.